The clone carrying this T cell receptor beta chain has a count of ten or more. Its antigen is not known. This entry comes from a study of T cells in Graves' hyperthyroidism and ophthalmopathy. Study in general: The initial diagnosis was the point when peripheral blood was collected, ahead of any treatment. Study findings and constraints: Blood also contained most expanded thyroid clonotypes above 0.001.

Researchers took RNA transcripts and amplified the TCR beta CDR3 regions from them. The primer set for the first-round RT-PCR of the TCR CDR3 was HTBI. TCRdb reprocessed the multiplex PCR reads via MiXCR and lists one record per CDR3 protein. The repertoire has about 360,000 distinct CDR3 sequences, around 13% of them found once; the top ten carry 9.2%. This CDR3 has 15 residues. V dropped 9 bases and J dropped 4 bases, with 18 bases sitting between them. Germline loops: CDR1 SNHLY, CDR2 FYNNEI. This TCR was recovered from a young woman with Graves' hyperthyroidism. The chain employs TRBV2 and TRBJ2-2; D call uncertain. Sequenced: blood. CDR3 residues: CASLLLGSGTGELFF. The CDR3 bases are TGTGCCAGTCTACTACTGGGAAGTGGCACCGGGGAGCTGTTTTTT.